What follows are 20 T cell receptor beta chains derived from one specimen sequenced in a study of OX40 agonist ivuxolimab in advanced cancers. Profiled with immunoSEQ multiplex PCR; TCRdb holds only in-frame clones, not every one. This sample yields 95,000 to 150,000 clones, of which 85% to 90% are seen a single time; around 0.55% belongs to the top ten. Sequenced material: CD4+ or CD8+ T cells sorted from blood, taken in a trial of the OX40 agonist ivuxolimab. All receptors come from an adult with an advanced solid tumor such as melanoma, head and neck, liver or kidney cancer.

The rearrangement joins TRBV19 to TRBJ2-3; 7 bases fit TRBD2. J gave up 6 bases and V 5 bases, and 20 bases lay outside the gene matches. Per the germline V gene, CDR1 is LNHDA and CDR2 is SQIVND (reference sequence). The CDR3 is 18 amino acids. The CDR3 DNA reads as TGTGCCAGTAGTCTTCGAGCGGGGAGAAAGGTGATGGGTGATACGCAGTATTTT. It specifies CASSLRAGRKVMGDTQYF.

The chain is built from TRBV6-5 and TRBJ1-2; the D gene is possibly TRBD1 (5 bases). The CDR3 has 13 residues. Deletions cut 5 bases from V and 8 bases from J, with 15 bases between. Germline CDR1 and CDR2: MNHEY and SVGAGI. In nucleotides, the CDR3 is TGTGCCAGCAGTCAAGACTCAGGGAGCGGCTACACCTTC. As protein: CASSQDSGSGYTF.

The CDR3 DNA sequence: TGTGCCAGCAGTTCCCCCTCCGGGACAGGGGGCTCTGGAAACACCATATATTTT. Translating gives CASSSPSGTGGSGNTIYF. V usage is TRBV28 and J usage is TRBJ1-3, with 11 bases aligning to TRBD1. V shed 4 bases and J 0 bases; nucleotides not matched to a gene: 8. Germline CDR1 and CDR2: MDHEN and SYDVKM. The CDR3 runs 18 residues.

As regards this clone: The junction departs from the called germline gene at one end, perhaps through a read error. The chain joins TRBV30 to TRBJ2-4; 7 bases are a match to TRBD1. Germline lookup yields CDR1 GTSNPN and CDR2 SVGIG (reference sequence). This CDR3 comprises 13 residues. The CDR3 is CAWSGQAINIQYF. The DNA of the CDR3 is TGTGCCTGGAGCGGACAGGCCATAAACATTCAGTACTTC.

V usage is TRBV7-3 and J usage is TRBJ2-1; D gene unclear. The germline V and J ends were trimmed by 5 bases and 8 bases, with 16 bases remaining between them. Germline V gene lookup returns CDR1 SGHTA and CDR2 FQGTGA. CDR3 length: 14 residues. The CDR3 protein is CASSGSKTPHEQFF. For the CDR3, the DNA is TGTGCCAGCAGCGGCAGTAAGACTCCCCATGAGCAGTTCTTC.

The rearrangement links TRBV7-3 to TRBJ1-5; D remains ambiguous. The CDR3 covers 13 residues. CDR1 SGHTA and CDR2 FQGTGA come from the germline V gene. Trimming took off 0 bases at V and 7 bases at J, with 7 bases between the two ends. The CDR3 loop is CASSLTVDQPQHF. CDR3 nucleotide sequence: TGTGCCAGCAGCTTAACAGTCGACCAGCCCCAGCATTTT.

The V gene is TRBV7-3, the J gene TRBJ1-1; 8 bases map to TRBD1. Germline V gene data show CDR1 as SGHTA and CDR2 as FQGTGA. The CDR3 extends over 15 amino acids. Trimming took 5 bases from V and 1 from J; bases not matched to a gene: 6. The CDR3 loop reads CASSTGQGGNTEAFF. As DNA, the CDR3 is TGTGCCAGCAGCACAGGACAGGGAGGGAACACTGAAGCTTTCTTT. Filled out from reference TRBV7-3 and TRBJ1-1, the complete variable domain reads GAGVSQTPSNKVTEKGKYVELRCDPISGHTALYWYRQSLGQGPEFLIYFQGTGAADDSGLPNDRFFAVRPEGSVSTLKIQRTERGDSAVYLCASSTGQGGNTEAFFGQGTRLTVV.

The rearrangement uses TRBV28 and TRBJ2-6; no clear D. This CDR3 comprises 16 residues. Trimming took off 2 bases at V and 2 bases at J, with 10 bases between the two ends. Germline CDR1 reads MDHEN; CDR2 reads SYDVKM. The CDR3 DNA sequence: TGTGCCAGCAGTTTACGGCTGCAGGCTGGGGCCAACGTCCTGACTTTC. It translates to CASSLRLQAGANVLTF.

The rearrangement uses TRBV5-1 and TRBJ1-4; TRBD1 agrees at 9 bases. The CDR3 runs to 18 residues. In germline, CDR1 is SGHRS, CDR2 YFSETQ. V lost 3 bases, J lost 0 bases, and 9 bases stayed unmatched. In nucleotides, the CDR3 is TGCGCCAGCAGCTCCGGGACAGGGACATTACCAACTAATGAAAAACTGTTTTTT. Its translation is CASSSGTGTLPTNEKLFF. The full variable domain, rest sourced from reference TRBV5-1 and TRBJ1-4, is KAGVTQTPRYLIKTRGQQVTLSCSPISGHRSVSWYQQTPGQGLQFLFEYFSETQRNKGNFPGRFSGRQFSNSRSEMNVSTLELGDSALYLCASSSGTGTLPTNEKLFFGSGTQLSVL.

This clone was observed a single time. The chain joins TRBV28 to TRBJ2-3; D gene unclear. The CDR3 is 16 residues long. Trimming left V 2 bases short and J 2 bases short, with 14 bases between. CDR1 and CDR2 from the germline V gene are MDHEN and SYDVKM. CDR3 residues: CASSLRRPSDTDTQYF. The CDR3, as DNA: TGTGCCAGCAGTTTAAGGCGACCTTCCGACACAGATACGCAGTATTTT.

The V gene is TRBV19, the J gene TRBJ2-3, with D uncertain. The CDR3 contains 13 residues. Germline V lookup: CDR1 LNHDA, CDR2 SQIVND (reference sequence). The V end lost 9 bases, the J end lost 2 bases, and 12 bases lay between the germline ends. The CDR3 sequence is CARPSPHTDTQYF. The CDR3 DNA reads TGTGCCAGACCATCACCGCACACAGATACGCAGTATTTT. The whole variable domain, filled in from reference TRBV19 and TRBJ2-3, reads DGGITQSPKYLFRKEGQNVTLSCEQNLNHDAMYWYRQDPGQGLRLIYYSQIVNDFQKGDIAEGYSVSREKKESFPLTVTSAQKNPTAFYLCARPSPHTDTQYFGPGTRLTVL.

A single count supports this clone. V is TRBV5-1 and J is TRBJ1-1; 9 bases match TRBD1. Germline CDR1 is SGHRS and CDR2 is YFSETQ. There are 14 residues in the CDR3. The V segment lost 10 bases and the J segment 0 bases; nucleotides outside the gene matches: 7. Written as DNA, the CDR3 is TGCGCCGCTCGGACAGGGGATATGAACACTGAAGCTTTCTTT. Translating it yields CAARTGDMNTEAFF.

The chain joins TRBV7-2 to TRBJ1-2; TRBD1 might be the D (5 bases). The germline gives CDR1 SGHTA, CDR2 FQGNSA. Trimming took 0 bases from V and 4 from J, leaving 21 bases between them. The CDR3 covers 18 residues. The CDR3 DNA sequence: TGTGCCAGCAGCTTAGCGCTTCGGGGGATGGGGGTAGGCTATGGCTACACCTTC. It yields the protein CASSLALRGMGVGYGYTF.

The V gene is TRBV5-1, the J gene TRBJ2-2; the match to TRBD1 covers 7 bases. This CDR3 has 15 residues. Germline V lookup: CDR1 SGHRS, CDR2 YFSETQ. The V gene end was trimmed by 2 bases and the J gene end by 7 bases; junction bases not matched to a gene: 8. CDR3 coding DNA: TGCGCCAGCAGCTTACGAACAGGGGAAGGCGGGGAGCTGTTTTTT. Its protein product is CASSLRTGEGGELFF.

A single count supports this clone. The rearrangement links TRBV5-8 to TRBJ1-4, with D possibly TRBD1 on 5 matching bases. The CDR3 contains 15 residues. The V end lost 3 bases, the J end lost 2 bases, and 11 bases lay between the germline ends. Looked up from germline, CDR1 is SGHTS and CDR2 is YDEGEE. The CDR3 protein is CASSYSGSTNEKLFF. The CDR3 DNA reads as TGTGCCAGCAGCTACTCAGGGTCTACTAATGAAAAACTGTTTTTT.

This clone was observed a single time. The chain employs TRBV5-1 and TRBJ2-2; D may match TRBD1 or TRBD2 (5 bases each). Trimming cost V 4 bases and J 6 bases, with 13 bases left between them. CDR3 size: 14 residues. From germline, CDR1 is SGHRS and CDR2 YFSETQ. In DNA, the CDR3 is TGCGCCAGCAGCACGGGACCCGCGGCCGGGGAGCTGTTTTTT. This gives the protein CASSTGPAAGELFF.

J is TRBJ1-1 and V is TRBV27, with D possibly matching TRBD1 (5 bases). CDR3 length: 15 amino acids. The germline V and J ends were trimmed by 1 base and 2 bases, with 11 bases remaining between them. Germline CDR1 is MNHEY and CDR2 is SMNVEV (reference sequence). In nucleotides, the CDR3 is TGTGCCAGCAGTTTATTGGGGGGGGGAAACACTGAAGCTTTCTTT. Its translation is CASSLLGGGNTEAFF.

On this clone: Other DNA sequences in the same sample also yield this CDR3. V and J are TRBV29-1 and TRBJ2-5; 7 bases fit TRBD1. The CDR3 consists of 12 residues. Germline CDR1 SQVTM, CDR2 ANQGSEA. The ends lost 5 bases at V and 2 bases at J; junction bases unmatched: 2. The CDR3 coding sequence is TGCAGCGTTAGACAGGGTCAAGAGACCCAGTACTTC. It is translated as CSVRQGQETQYF.

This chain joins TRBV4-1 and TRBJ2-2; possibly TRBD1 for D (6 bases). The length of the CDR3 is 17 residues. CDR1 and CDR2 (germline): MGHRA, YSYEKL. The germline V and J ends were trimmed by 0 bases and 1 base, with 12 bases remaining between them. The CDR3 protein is CASSQEGRQVNTGELFF. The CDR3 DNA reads TGCGCCAGCAGCCAAGAGGGGAGACAGGTGAACACCGGGGAGCTGTTTTTT.

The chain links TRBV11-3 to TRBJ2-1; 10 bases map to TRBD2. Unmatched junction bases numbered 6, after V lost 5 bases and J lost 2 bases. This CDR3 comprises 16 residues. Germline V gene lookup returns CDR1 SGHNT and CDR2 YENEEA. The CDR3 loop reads CASSRGGTSAYNEQFF. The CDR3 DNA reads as TGTGCCAGCAGCCGAGGCGGGACTAGCGCCTACAATGAGCAGTTCTTC.